This T cell receptor (beta chain) was identified during a study of human T cells and chemical hapten exposure. V dropped 4 bases and J dropped 6 bases, with 13 bases sitting between them. Germline CDR1 is MNHEY and CDR2 is SVGAGI. The CDR3 has 14 residues. Concerning this clonotype itself: Its antigen is as yet unknown.

MiXCR, applied by TCRdb to the RACE reads, yields one record per CDR3 protein. The data contain 150,000 to 200,000 distinct CDR3 sequences, roughly 15% of them seen just once; the ten biggest clones take up approximately 1.5%. Study-level points and caveats: The study found that DPC sensitization did not change TCRs above 1 in 1000 frequency.

Time point in this sample: patch test 1, 2 weeks after DPC sensitization. Noted treatment: therapeutic diphenylcyclopropenone sensitization with weekly scalp DPC. This chain connects TRBV6-5 to TRBJ2-1; D might be TRBD2 (5 bases). This specimen consisted of whole blood, obtained in connection with sensitization to the hapten diphenylcyclopropenone (DPC). This sequence was found in a woman in her twenties or thirties with alopecia areata. Some clones in this sample may be carry-over from other donors' samples. CDR3 DNA: TGTGCCAGCAGTTCCAGGACTCGTGGCAATGAGCAGTTCTTC. It yields the protein CASSSRTRGNEQFF.